The 5 T cell receptor beta chains presented below share a single source sample, sequenced in a study of shared clonotypes between healthy human individuals. It was CD45RO-negative cells, positively selected for CCR7, that made up naive CD8 cells, with terminally differentiated effector memory CD45RA+ cells excluded. This table comes from immunoSEQ multiplex PCR, and its TCRdb copy is limited to in-frame clones, with some not included. The data show around 1,900,000 clones, with around 93% seen just once and less than 2% held by the top ten. The sample was naive CD8+ T cells from PBMCs. Source of these receptors: a man aged 18 to 30 in good health. Some clones in this sample may be carry-over from other donors' samples.

The genes are TRBV13 and TRBJ2-5, with TRBD2 matching 10 bases. The CDR3 spans 19 residues. The V gene end was trimmed by 5 bases and the J gene end by 2 bases; junction bases not matched to a gene: 17. The germline V gene has CDR1 PRHDT and CDR2 FYEKMQ (reference sequence). The DNA of the CDR3 is TGTGCCAGCAGCACGTTTGTAAGGACTAGCGGTAATCGGCAAGAGACCCAGTACTTC. Residues: CASSTFVRTSGNRQETQYF.

The rearrangement uses TRBV27 and TRBJ1-2; possible D gene TRBD1, 5 bases. The germline CDR1 and CDR2 sequences are MNHEY and SMNVEV (reference sequence). This CDR3 region has 14 residues. V lost 2 bases and J 4 bases, leaving 11 bases between the germline ends. CDR3 sequence: CASSLGAGLYGYTF. The CDR3 coding sequence is TGTGCCAGCAGTTTAGGGGCAGGCCTCTATGGCTACACCTTC.

The rearrangement uses TRBV9 and TRBJ2-7; perhaps D is TRBD1 or TRBD2 (5 bases each). The CDR3 extends over 15 amino acids. Trimming shortened V by 4 bases and J by 3 bases, and 17 bases separated the two germline ends. Germline CDR1 and CDR2: SGDLS and YYNGEE. The CDR3 region has the DNA TGTGCCAGCAGCCCAGGTGGGACCCCGCTCTACGAGCAGTACTTC. Protein sequence: CASSPGGTPLYEQYF. Variable domain in full (rest from reference TRBV9 and TRBJ2-7): DSGVTQTPKHLITATGQRVTLRCSPRSGDLSVYWYQQSLDQGLQFLIQYYNGEERAKGNILERFSAQQFPDLHSELNLSSLELGDSALYFCASSPGGTPLYEQYFGPGTRLTVT.

V and J are TRBV11-2 and TRBJ1-5, with TRBD1 identical over 9 bases. With V trimmed by 5 bases and J by 4 bases, 9 bases remained unmatched. The CDR3 covers 16 residues. Germline V gene lookup returns CDR1 SGHAT and CDR2 FQNNGV. CDR3 coding DNA: TGTGCCAGCAGCAAGGGACAGGGACGGGGGAATCAGCCCCAGCATTTT. It codes for CASSKGQGRGNQPQHF.

The chain employs TRBV7-2 and TRBJ2-1; possible D gene TRBD1, 6 bases. The CDR3 extends over 15 amino acids. Germline CDR1 is SGHTA and CDR2 is FQGNSA. The V and J ends lost 2 bases and 6 bases respectively, with 14 bases between them. The CDR3 loop reads CASSLSGVIGNEQFF. CDR3 DNA sequence: TGTGCCAGCAGCTTATCAGGGGTTATCGGCAATGAGCAGTTCTTC.